This TCR beta chain derives from a study of cytomegalovirus exposure and HLA in healthy donors. Primers: 60 Vbeta forward and 13 Jbeta reverse. TCRdb keeps only in-frame clones here, not all; method: immunoSEQ multiplex PCR. The repertoire has fewer than 150,000 clones, over 65% of them found once; the top ten carry roughly 5.9%. The CDR3 consists of 15 residues. The germline V gene encodes CDR1 SGHRS and CDR2 YFSETQ. V gave up 3 bases and J gave up 2 bases; unmatched junction bases: 6. The genes are TRBV5-1 and TRBJ2-7; 9 bases fit TRBD1. The sequence came from a woman younger than 45 in good health and CMV-seropositive. The specimen sequenced was PBMCs. CDR3 DNA: TGCGCCAGCAGCTGGGGACAGGGCACTACCTACGAGCAGTACTTC. Protein sequence: CASSWGQGTTYEQYF.